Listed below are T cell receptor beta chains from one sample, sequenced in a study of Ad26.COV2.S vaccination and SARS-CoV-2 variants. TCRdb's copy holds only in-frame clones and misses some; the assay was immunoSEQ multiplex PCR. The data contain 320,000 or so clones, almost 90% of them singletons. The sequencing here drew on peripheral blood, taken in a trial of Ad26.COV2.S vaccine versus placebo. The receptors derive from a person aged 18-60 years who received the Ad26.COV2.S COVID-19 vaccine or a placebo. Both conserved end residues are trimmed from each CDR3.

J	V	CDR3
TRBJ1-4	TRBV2	ASISDRGTNEKLF
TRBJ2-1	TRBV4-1	ASSQENPLAGSEQF
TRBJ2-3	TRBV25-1	ASSGLAGGPDTQY
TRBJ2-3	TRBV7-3	ASSPAPSGSGDTQY
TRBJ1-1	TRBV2	ASTGPRRNTEAF
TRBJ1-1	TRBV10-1	ASIYSETNTEAF
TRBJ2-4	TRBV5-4	ASSLDRVSIQY
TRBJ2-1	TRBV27	ASSSRPGTDYNEQF
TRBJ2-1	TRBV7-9	ASSLSGTSGLRNEQF
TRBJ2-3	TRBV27	ASSFASGDTQY
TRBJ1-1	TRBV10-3	AISEPWINTEAF
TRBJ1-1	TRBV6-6	ASKDTNTEAF
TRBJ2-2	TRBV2	ASSWNPGGPRTGELF
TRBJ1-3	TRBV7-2	ASSPWGTGNTIY
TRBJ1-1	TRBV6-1	ASSEVVVWSNTEAF
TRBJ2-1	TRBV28	ASTIGLGYNEQF
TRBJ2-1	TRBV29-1	SAREAGGSSYNEQF
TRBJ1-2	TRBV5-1	ASSLDGLPGFDYGYT
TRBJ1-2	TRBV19	ASRDLIRGGKNYGYA
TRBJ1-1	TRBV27	ASSLFGTGGDTEAF
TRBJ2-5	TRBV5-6	ASSLQGAGVQETQY
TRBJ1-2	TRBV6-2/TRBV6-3	ASSYSNLGPNYGYT
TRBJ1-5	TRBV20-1	SASTGGRQPQH
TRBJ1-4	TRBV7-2	ASSLDGREKLF
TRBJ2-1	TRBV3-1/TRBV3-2	ASGDLAGGTNEQF
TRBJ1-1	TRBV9	ASSLRPRALDTEAF
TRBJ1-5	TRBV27	ASSLSGNQPQH
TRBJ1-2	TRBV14	ASSQDRSFYGYT